A single sample gave rise to the 16 T cell receptor beta chains below, sequenced in a study of control samples from healthy donors and cancer patients. This table comes from immunoSEQ multiplex PCR, and its TCRdb copy is limited to in-frame clones, with some not included. Altogether 230,000 or so clones are present, about 95% being singletons, with the ten largest covering approximately 1.6%. The source material was blood. Receptors were obtained from a man aged 45 to 65 in good health.

The chain employs TRBV7-2 and TRBJ1-1; D is perhaps TRBD1 (5 bases). V dropped 3 bases and J dropped 4 bases, with 15 bases sitting between them. Germline values: CDR1 SGHTA, CDR2 FQGNSA. CDR3 size: 15 residues. CDR3 residues: CASSLNSGIGTEAFF. Here the CDR3 DNA reads TGTGCCAGCAGCTTGAATTCAGGGATTGGCACTGAAGCTTTCTTT.

The chain has TRBV2 and TRBJ1-1, with a weak D call TRBD1 (6 bases). Trimming left V 8 bases short and J 1 base short, with 11 bases between. This CDR3 comprises 13 residues. Germline V gene data show CDR1 as SNHLY and CDR2 as FYNNEI. The CDR3 DNA is TGTGCCAGCCTAAGGACAGAGAACACTGAAGCTTTCTTT. Translated, it gives CASLRTENTEAFF.

This chain connects TRBV15 to TRBJ1-4; unclear D gene. Germline V lookup: CDR1 LNHNV, CDR2 YYDKDF (reference sequence). The CDR3 is 14 amino acids. The V and J ends lost 5 bases and 5 bases respectively, with 12 bases between them. CDR3 coding DNA: TGTGCCACCAGCTTTCAGGCGTTGAATGAAAAACTGTTTTTT. Its translation is CATSFQALNEKLFF.

The rearrangement joins TRBV11-1 to TRBJ2-2; no firm D call. The germline V gene encodes CDR1 SGHAT and CDR2 FQDESV (reference sequence). The CDR3 covers 13 residues. The V gene lost 5 bases and the J gene lost 3 bases, with 7 bases spanning the gap. CDR3 sequence: CASSDSYTGELFF. The CDR3, as DNA: TGTGCCAGCAGCGATAGCTACACCGGGGAGCTGTTTTTT.

The gene calls are TRBV3-1 (or the pseudogene TRBV3-2) and TRBJ1-2; D unclear. The V end was cut by 0 bases, the J end by 11 bases, with 10 bases between. The CDR3 has 12 residues. In germline, CDR1 is LGHDT, CDR2 YNNKEL (reference sequence). CDR3 region: CASSQDRRVYTF. The CDR3 nucleotides are TGTGCCAGCAGCCAAGATAGGCGGGTTTACACCTTC.

The rearrangement uses TRBV28 and TRBJ1-5; D gene uncertain. The germline CDR1 and CDR2 sequences are MDHEN and SYDVKM. The V and J ends lost 9 bases and 14 bases respectively, with 23 bases between them. The CDR3 sequence is 13 residues long. The CDR3 DNA reads as TGTGCCAGTAGTAGTCTGGTGGATAATTTTAAGCATTTT. Translation: CASSSLVDNFKHF.

This chain connects TRBV28 to TRBJ1-1; D gene unclear. Trimming left V 7 bases short and J 1 base short, with 13 bases between. The CDR3 covers 14 residues. Germline values: CDR1 MDHEN, CDR2 SYDVKM. The CDR3 sequence is CASILGQANTEAFF. The CDR3 DNA is TGTGCCAGCATCCTGGGTCAGGCGAACACTGAAGCTTTCTTT.

J is TRBJ1-1 and V is TRBV19; 7 nucleotides match TRBD1. The CDR3 runs to 17 residues. Germline-derived CDR1 and CDR2 are LNHDA and SQIVND (reference sequence). J gave up 1 base and V 4 bases, and 12 bases lay outside the gene matches. The CDR3: CASSNRFTGAGNTEAFF. The CDR3 DNA reads as TGTGCCAGTAGTAACCGATTCACAGGGGCCGGGAACACTGAAGCTTTCTTT.

The CDR3 DNA sequence: TGTGCCAGCAGTCCCCGGGACAGGGGAGGCTATGGCTACACCTTC. Protein sequence: CASSPRDRGGYGYTF. V usage is TRBV6-6 and J usage is TRBJ1-2; TRBD1 matches 10 bases. The germline V gene has CDR1 MNHNY and CDR2 SVGAGI (reference sequence). This CDR3 comprises 15 residues. V dropped 5 bases and J dropped 4; count of bases not matched to a gene: 7.

This rearrangement joins TRBV21-1 to TRBJ1-2; the D call of TRBD1 is as the table states it, not checked on the DNA. TRBV21-1 is listed as a pseudogene. The CDR3 contains 13 residues. CDR3 DNA sequence: TGTGCCAGCAGCCCAGTTTCTTTCTATGGCTACACCTTC. Its translation is CASSPVSFYGYTF.

This clone has only one observation. The chain employs TRBV9 and TRBJ2-3; 7 positions match TRBD2. Germline lookup yields CDR1 SGDLS and CDR2 YYNGEE. The CDR3 consists of 14 residues. J was trimmed by 0 bases and V by 9 bases; bases with no gene match: 7. In DNA, the CDR3 is TGTGCCACTTGGGGAGGGTCTAGCACAGATACGCAGTATTTT. It encodes CATWGGSSTDTQYF.

V and J are TRBV6-6 and TRBJ1-5, with 11 nucleotides matching TRBD1. The CDR3 is made up of 15 amino acids. The V gene end was trimmed by 5 bases and the J gene end by 7 bases; junction bases not matched to a gene: 7. Germline CDR1 and CDR2: MNHNY and SVGAGI (reference sequence). The CDR3 DNA reads as TGTGCCAGCAGTGCCGGGACAGGGGGTAACCAGCCCCAGCATTTT. This translates into CASSAGTGGNQPQHF.

This clone was found once. The chain combines TRBV3-1 (or the pseudogene TRBV3-2) with TRBJ1-1; 7 nucleotides match TRBD1. CDR1 is LGHDT, CDR2 YNNKEL, per germline (reference sequence). V lost 6 bases and J lost 0; bases outside the gene matches: 7. The CDR3 covers 15 residues. In DNA form, the CDR3 reads TGTGCCAGCAGGAGGGACAGTGGTATGAACACTGAAGCTTTCTTT. The encoded protein is CASRRDSGMNTEAFF.

The rearrangement joins TRBV5-1 to TRBJ1-1; a weak D match, TRBD1 (6 bases). From germline, CDR1 is SGHRS and CDR2 YFSETQ. Trimming removed 4 bases from V and 7 bases from J, with 14 bases in between. This CDR3 is built from 13 residues. CDR3 sequence reads: CASSVETGYEAFF. The CDR3 DNA follows: TGCGCCAGCAGCGTAGAAACAGGGTATGAAGCTTTCTTT.

V gene TRBV6-8 combines with J gene TRBJ2-7; possibly TRBD1 for D (6 bases). CDR1 and CDR2 (germline): MNHGY, SAAAGT. Trimming stripped 6 bases from V and 7 bases from J, with 22 bases between. The CDR3 contains 15 residues. CDR3 DNA sequence: TGTGCCAGCAGCCGAAGAAAAGACAGGTTCTGGGAGCAGTACGTC. Translation gives CASSRRKDRFWEQYV.

V is TRBV4-2 and J is TRBJ1-5; D not certain. The CDR3 length is 13 residues. V lost 0 bases and J lost 5, with 5 bases in between. The germline CDR1 and CDR2 sequences are LGHNA and YNFKEQ. The CDR3 DNA sequence: TGTGCCAGCAGCCAAGATGATCATCAGCCCCAGCATTTT. Its protein product is CASSQDDHQPQHF.